The 9 T cell receptor beta chains below come from one sample, sequenced in a study of blood T cell repertoires in COVID-19. The data were produced by immunoSEQ multiplex PCR, yet TCRdb's version contains in-frame clones alone and is incomplete. The sample yields roughly 250,000 clones, around 89% seen once. Sample: peripheral blood. The receptors shown here come from a middle-aged woman who had recovered from COVID-19.

The rearrangement joins TRBV2 to TRBJ2-7; the match to TRBD1 covers 9 bases. This CDR3 has 15 residues. The V and J ends lost 1 base and 3 bases, in that order; junction bases with no gene match: 4. The germline V gene encodes CDR1 SNHLY and CDR2 FYNNEI. In nucleotides, the CDR3 is TGTGCCAGCAGTGAAGGGACAGGGGACCTCTACGAGCAGTACGTC. It specifies CASSEGTGDLYEQYV.

The rearrangement joins TRBV5-4 to TRBJ2-1; D call uncertain. Trimming stripped 2 bases from V and 4 bases from J, with 19 bases between. Germline V CDR1 and CDR2: SGHNT, YYREEE (reference sequence). This CDR3 has 17 amino acids. CDR3 in DNA: TGTGCCAGCAGCTTTTGGTCCGGGTCACTAAAATACAATGAGCAGTTCTTC. As protein: CASSFWSGSLKYNEQFF.

The chain links TRBV6-5 to TRBJ1-3; tentative D call: TRBD1 (5 bases). Trimming took 0 bases from V and 9 from J, leaving 15 bases between them. The CDR3 length is 15 residues. Germline V gene data show CDR1 as MNHEY and CDR2 as SVGAGI. CDR3 coding DNA: TGTGCCAGCAGTTACTCACGGGCGGGGGGACCCACCATATATTTT. Translating it yields CASSYSRAGGPTIYF.

The chain uses TRBV7-8 and TRBJ1-1, with 9 positions matching TRBD1. The CDR3 sequence is 14 residues long. The trim removed 5 bases at V and 6 bases at J, leaving 7 bases unmatched. Per germline, CDR1 SGHVS and CDR2 FQNEAQ. CDR3 region: CASSADRGASEAFF. CDR3 in DNA: TGTGCCAGCAGCGCCGACAGGGGGGCCTCTGAAGCTTTCTTT.

The chain has TRBV7-2 and TRBJ2-3, with 7 bases aligning to TRBD2. The length of the CDR3 is 17 residues. From germline, CDR1 is SGHTA and CDR2 FQGNSA. V lost 1 base, J lost 1 base, and 8 bases stayed unmatched. Here the CDR3 DNA reads TGTGCCAGCAGCTTAGGGGGAGGGGCGAGGGGCACAGATACGCAGTATTTT. This gives the protein CASSLGGGARGTDTQYF. Full variable domain (remainder filled in from reference TRBV7-2 and TRBJ2-3): GAGVSQSPSNKVTEKGKDVELRCDPISGHTALYWYRQSLGQGLEFLIYFQGNSAPDKSGLPSDRFSAERTGGSVSTLTIQRTQQEDSAVYLCASSLGGGARGTDTQYFGPGTRLTVL.

This chain joins TRBV4-3 and TRBJ2-1, with TRBD1 identical over 10 bases. V dropped 0 bases and J dropped 3; count of bases not matched to a gene: 8. CDR3 length equals 18 residues. Germline-derived CDR1 and CDR2 are LGHNA and YSLEER. The CDR3 DNA is TGCGCCAGCAGCCAAGAGGGTCGACAGGGGGCGGGCTACAATGAGCAGTTCTTC. It encodes CASSQEGRQGAGYNEQFF.

The chain has TRBV5-1 and TRBJ2-1, with 7 bases aligning to TRBD1. Germline-derived CDR1 and CDR2 are SGHRS and YFSETQ. The CDR3 consists of 16 residues. V shed 4 bases and J 0 bases; nucleotides not matched to a gene: 7. The CDR3 region is CASSRGPGASYNEQFF. DNA for the CDR3: TGCGCCAGCAGCAGGGGGCCCGGGGCCTCCTACAATGAGCAGTTCTTC. The full variable domain, its missing parts supplied by reference TRBV5-1 and TRBJ2-1, is KAGVTQTPRYLIKTRGQQVTLSCSPISGHRSVSWYQQTPGQGLQFLFEYFSETQRNKGNFPGRFSGRQFSNSRSEMNVSTLELGDSALYLCASSRGPGASYNEQFFGPGTRLTVL.

The chain uses TRBV6-5 and TRBJ1-4; TRBD1 agrees at 9 bases. The CDR3 totals 14 residues. CDR1 is MNHEY, CDR2 SVGAGI, per germline. V gave up 8 bases and J gave up 0 bases; unmatched junction bases: 1. The CDR3 DNA reads TGTGCCAGCCGACAGGGGGCAACTAATGAAAAACTGTTTTTT. The encoded protein is CASRQGATNEKLFF.

This rearrangement joins TRBV4-1 to TRBJ2-1; 9 positions match TRBD2. The length of the CDR3 is 16 residues. CDR1 is MGHRA, CDR2 YSYEKL, per germline. The trim removed 0 bases at V and 4 bases at J, leaving 4 bases unmatched. The DNA of the CDR3 is TGCGCCAGCAGCCAAGATGGGCTAGCGGGGTACAATGAGCAGTTCTTC. Translating it yields CASSQDGLAGYNEQFF.